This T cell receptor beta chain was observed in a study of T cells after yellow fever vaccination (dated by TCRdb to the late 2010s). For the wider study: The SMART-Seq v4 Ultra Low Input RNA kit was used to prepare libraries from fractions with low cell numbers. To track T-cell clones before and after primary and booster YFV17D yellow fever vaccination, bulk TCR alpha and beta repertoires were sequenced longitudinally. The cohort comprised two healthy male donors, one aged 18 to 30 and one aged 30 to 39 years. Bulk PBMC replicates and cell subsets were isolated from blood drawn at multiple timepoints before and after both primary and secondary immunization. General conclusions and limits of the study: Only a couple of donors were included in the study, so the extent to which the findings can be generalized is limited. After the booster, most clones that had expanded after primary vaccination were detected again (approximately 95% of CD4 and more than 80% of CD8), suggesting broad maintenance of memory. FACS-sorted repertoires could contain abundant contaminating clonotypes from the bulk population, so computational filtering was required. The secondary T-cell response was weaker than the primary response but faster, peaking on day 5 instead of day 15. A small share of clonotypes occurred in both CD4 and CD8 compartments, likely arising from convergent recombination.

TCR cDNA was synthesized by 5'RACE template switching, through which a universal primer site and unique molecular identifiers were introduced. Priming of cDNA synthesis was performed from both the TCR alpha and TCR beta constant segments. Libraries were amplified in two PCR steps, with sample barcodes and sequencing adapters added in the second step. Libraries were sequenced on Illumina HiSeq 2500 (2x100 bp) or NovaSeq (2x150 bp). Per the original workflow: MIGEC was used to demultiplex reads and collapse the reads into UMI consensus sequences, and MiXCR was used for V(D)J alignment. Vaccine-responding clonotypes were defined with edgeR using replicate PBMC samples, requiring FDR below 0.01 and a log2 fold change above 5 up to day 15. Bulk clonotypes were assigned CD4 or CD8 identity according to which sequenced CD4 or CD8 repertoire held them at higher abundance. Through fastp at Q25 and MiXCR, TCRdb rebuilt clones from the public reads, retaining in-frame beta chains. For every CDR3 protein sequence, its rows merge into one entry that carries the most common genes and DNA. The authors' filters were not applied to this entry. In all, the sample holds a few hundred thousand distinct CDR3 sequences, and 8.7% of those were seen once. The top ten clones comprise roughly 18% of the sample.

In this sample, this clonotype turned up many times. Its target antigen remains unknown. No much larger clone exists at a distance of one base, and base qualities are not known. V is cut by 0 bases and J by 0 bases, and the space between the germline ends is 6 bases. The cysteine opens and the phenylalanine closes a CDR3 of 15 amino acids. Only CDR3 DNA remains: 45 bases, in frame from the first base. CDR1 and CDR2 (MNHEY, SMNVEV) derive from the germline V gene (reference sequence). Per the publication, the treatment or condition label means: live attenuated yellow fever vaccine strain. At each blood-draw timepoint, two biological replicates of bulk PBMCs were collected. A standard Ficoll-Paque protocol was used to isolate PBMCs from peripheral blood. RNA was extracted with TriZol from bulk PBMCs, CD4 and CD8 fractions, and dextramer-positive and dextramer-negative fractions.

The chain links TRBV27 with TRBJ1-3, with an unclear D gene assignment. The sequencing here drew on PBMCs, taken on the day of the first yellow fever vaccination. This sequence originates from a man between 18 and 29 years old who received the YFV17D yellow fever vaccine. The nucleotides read TGTGCCAGCAGTTTATCTTCCGGCTCTGGAAACACCATATATTTT. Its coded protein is CASSLSSGSGNTIYF.